This note documents a single TCR beta chain sequence. Its cognate antigen is unknown. The CDR3 length is 13 residues. The junction had 8 bases not matched to a gene; V was cut back by 5 bases and J by 10 bases. CDR1 is SGHVS and CDR2 is FQNEAQ in the germline V gene. The table came from immunoSEQ multiplex PCR; TCRdb's copy has only in-frame clones and leaves some out. The repertoire holds 140,000 or so clones, with over 75% as singletons. These data come from a study of T cell responses to AZD1222 COVID-19 vaccine. General observations from the study: Unmutated variant regions are reportedly the target of nearly half of TCRs that are spike-specific. Researchers took repertoire samples only after the peak T cell response had come. Spike-specific TCR breadth rose after two AZD1222 doses, and depth rose as well.

Sequencing was performed on peripheral blood, taken 28 days after the second dose of the MenACWY control vaccine. The chain has TRBV7-8 and TRBJ1-1; 9 nucleotides align to TRBD1. This receptor was taken from an adult who received the MenACWY meningococcal vaccine as a control. This CDR3 reads CASSPSLDRGAFF. In DNA form, the CDR3 reads TGTGCCAGCAGCCCCAGTTTGGACAGGGGAGCTTTCTTT.